Presented here are 20 T cell receptor beta chains from one specimen sequenced in a study of memory CD4+ T cells and cytomegalovirus serostatus. Clones were read by immunoSEQ multiplex PCR, and TCRdb kept only the in-frame ones, dropping some. The sample comprises tens of thousands of clones, roughly 80% of which are singletons, and 0.6% to 0.65% rests with the top ten. Single viable CD3+CD4+CD8-CD45RO+ cells were sorted as the memory CD4+ T cells. The specimen was memory CD4+ T cells from blood. The receptors shown here come from an adult in good health and CMV-seronegative. Some clones in this sample may be carry-over from other donors' samples.

This clone was counted only a few times. The CDR3 bases are TGTGCCAGCTCAGCAGCAAGGGACGGCTACACCTTC. Encoded protein: CASSAARDGYTF. This chain uses TRBV18 with TRBJ1-2; D may be TRBD1 (5 bases). This CDR3 is built from 12 residues. V shed 5 bases and J shed 8 bases, with 12 bases lying between them. In germline, CDR1 is KGHSH, CDR2 LQKENI.

The gene calls are TRBV11-2 and TRBJ2-3; 9 bases agree with TRBD2. J lost 3 bases, V lost 1 base, and 2 bases had no gene match. The germline CDR1 and CDR2 sequences are SGHAT and FQNNGV. The CDR3 is 15 residues long. CDR3 coding DNA: TGTGCCAGCAGCTTAGTTAGCGGGGGTACAGATACGCAGTATTTT. Protein: CASSLVSGGTDTQYF.

The J gene is TRBJ1-6, the V gene TRBV28; the match to TRBD1 covers 8 bases. J gave up 10 bases and V 4 bases, and 6 bases lay outside the gene matches. CDR1 is MDHEN and CDR2 is SYDVKM in the germline V gene. This CDR3 is 14 amino acids long. For the CDR3, the DNA is TGTGCCAGCAGTTCACGACAGGGGTACTCACCCCTCCACTTT. It yields the protein CASSSRQGYSPLHF.

The chain combines TRBV7-9 with TRBJ1-5; TRBD1 is a possible D gene (5 bases). Germline loops: CDR1 SEHNR, CDR2 FQNEAQ (reference sequence). This CDR3 contains 14 residues. Deletions cut 3 bases from V and 6 bases from J, with 12 bases between. The CDR3 loop is CASSFAGNGQPQHF. CDR3 nucleotide sequence: TGTGCCAGCAGCTTTGCAGGGAACGGTCAGCCCCAGCATTTT.

This chain connects TRBV6-1 to TRBJ2-7; weak D call: TRBD1 (6 bases). The V and J ends lost 5 bases and 6 bases respectively, with 20 bases between them. Germline-derived CDR1 and CDR2 are MNHNS and SASEGT. The CDR3 has 15 amino acids. Here the CDR3 reads CASSLMTRDTGEQYF. As DNA, the CDR3 is TGTGCCAGCAGTTTAATGACACGGGACACTGGCGAGCAGTACTTC.

The chain joins TRBV5-1 to TRBJ1-1, with 9 bases that match TRBD1. This CDR3 is built from 15 residues. J was trimmed by 3 bases and V by 3 bases; bases with no gene match: 6. The V gene's germline CDR1 is SGHRS and CDR2 YFSETQ. The CDR3 sequence: CASSWGQGGDTEAFF. CDR3 nucleotide sequence: TGCGCCAGCAGCTGGGGACAGGGAGGTGACACTGAAGCTTTCTTT. Looking up the rest from reference TRBV5-1 and TRBJ1-1 gives the full variable domain: KAGVTQTPRYLIKTRGQQVTLSCSPISGHRSVSWYQQTPGQGLQFLFEYFSETQRNKGNFPGRFSGRQFSNSRSEMNVSTLELGDSALYLCASSWGQGGDTEAFFGQGTRLTVV.

This chain joins TRBV11-2 and TRBJ2-1; no reliable D call. Germline-derived CDR1 and CDR2 are SGHAT and FQNNGV. Trimming left V 5 bases short and J 2 bases short, with 7 bases between. This CDR3 is built from 13 residues. CDR3 bases: TGTGCCAGCAGCCCAATTCCCTACAATGAGCAGTTCTTC. Its translation is CASSPIPYNEQFF. Supplemented by reference TRBV11-2 and TRBJ2-1, the full variable domain reads EAGVAQSPRYKIIEKRQSVAFWCNPISGHATLYWYQQILGQGPKLLIQFQNNGVVDDSQLPKDRFSAERLKGVDSTLKIQPAKLEDSAVYLCASSPIPYNEQFFGPGTRLTVL.

V and J are TRBV7-9 and TRBJ2-7; no definite D call. The CDR3 runs to 14 residues. Trimming removed 0 bases at V and 2 bases at J, with 8 bases between. Germline V CDR1 and CDR2: SEHNR, FQNEAQ (reference sequence). CDR3 region: CASSLAVRPYEQYF. The CDR3 bases are TGTGCCAGCAGCTTAGCGGTTAGACCCTACGAGCAGTACTTC.

The table lists this clone with a few counts. The gene calls are TRBV27 and TRBJ2-3; D remains ambiguous. The V end was cut by 3 bases, the J end by 1 base, with 8 bases between. The germline CDR1 and CDR2 sequences are MNHEY and SMNVEV (reference sequence). The CDR3 is 14 residues long. CDR3 sequence (DNA): TGTGCCAGCAGTTTTATTGGGCGCACAGATACGCAGTATTTT. Residues: CASSFIGRTDTQYF.

This chain joins TRBV9 and TRBJ1-4; the match to TRBD1 covers 10 bases. The CDR3 has 14 residues. V was pared by 3 bases and J by 10 bases, with 6 bases of the junction left unmatched. Germline V CDR1 and CDR2: SGDLS, YYNGEE. CDR3 in DNA: TGTGCCAGCAGCGGGACAGGGGGAAGTGGAAAACTGTTTTTT. Its protein product is CASSGTGGSGKLFF.

The gene calls are TRBV2 and TRBJ1-2; a weak D match, TRBD1 (5 bases). There are 14 residues in the CDR3. The V gene's germline CDR1 is SNHLY and CDR2 FYNNEI. The ends were cut back, 11 bases at V and 0 bases at J, with 16 bases in the middle. The DNA for the CDR3 is TGTGCCTCAACGACAGAACCTTCTAACTATGGCTACACCTTC. Translated, it gives CASTTEPSNYGYTF.

This rearrangement joins TRBV2 to TRBJ2-5; D is uncertain. Germline V gives CDR1 SNHLY, CDR2 FYNNEI. Between the trimmed V and J ends, which lost 5 bases and 5 bases, there was a span of 9 bases. The CDR3 is made up of 12 amino acids. CDR3: CASSLGWETQYF. In DNA form, the CDR3 reads TGTGCCAGCAGTCTGGGGTGGGAGACCCAGTACTTC.

The chain is built from TRBV13 and TRBJ1-5, with D possibly being TRBD1 (5 bases). This CDR3 comprises 14 residues. Trimming removed 0 bases from V and 4 bases from J, with 7 bases in between. CDR1 PRHDT and CDR2 FYEKMQ come from the germline V gene (reference sequence). This chain's CDR3 is CASSLGTVNQPQHF. Written as DNA, the CDR3 is TGTGCCAGCAGCTTAGGGACAGTTAATCAGCCCCAGCATTTT. Together with reference TRBV13 and TRBJ1-5, the CDR3 gives the full variable domain: AAGVIQSPRHLIKEKRETATLKCYPIPRHDTVYWYQQGPGQDPQFLISFYEKMQSDKGSIPDRFSAQQFSDYHSELNMSSLELGDSALYFCASSLGTVNQPQHFGDGTRLSIL.

J is TRBJ1-5 and V is TRBV28, with a weak D call TRBD1 (6 bases). CDR3 length: 16 amino acids. The germline V gene has CDR1 MDHEN and CDR2 SYDVKM. V was trimmed by 7 bases and J by 7 bases, leaving 23 bases between them. CDR3 nucleotide sequence: TGTGCCAGCACCGACTCTACAGGGAGATTTAGGCAGCCCCAGCATTTT. Protein sequence: CASTDSTGRFRQPQHF.

The chain joins TRBV9 to TRBJ1-6, with 8 nucleotides matching TRBD1. The length of the CDR3 is 16 residues. CDR1 and CDR2 from the germline V gene are SGDLS and YYNGEE. With V trimmed by 3 bases and J by 3 bases, 5 bases remained unmatched. CDR3: CASSALDRVYNSPLHF. Written as DNA, the CDR3 is TGTGCCAGCAGCGCCCTGGACAGGGTCTATAATTCACCCCTCCACTTT. The full variable domain, with the rest looked up from reference TRBV9 and TRBJ1-6, is DSGVTQTPKHLITATGQRVTLRCSPRSGDLSVYWYQQSLDQGLQFLIQYYNGEERAKGNILERFSAQQFPDLHSELNLSSLELGDSALYFCASSALDRVYNSPLHFGNGTRLTVT.

CDR3 protein: CASSRGTLRQETQYF. As DNA, the CDR3 is TGTGCCAGCTCCCGGGGGACACTCCGCCAAGAGACCCAGTACTTC. The chain joins TRBV6-1 to TRBJ2-5; D possibly uses TRBD1 or TRBD2 (6 bases each). The CDR3 consists of 15 residues. V was trimmed by 8 bases and J by 1 base, leaving 17 bases between them. Germline V gene lookup returns CDR1 MNHNS and CDR2 SASEGT.

The rearrangement uses TRBV5-5 and TRBJ1-2; 8 bases are a match to TRBD1. V lost 4 bases and J lost 4; bases outside the gene matches: 3. In germline, CDR1 is SGHKS, CDR2 YYEKEE (reference sequence). The CDR3 loop spans 13 amino acids. CDR3: CASSDQGAYGYTF. The CDR3 DNA follows: TGTGCCAGCAGCGATCAGGGGGCCTATGGCTACACCTTC.

The rearrangement joins TRBV6-5 to TRBJ2-7, with D tentatively TRBD2 (5 bases). The ends were cut back, 7 bases at V and 2 bases at J, with 12 bases in the middle. The CDR3 runs 13 residues. Germline V gene data show CDR1 as MNHEY and CDR2 as SVGAGI. The CDR3 DNA follows: TGTGCCAGCACTTCACCCGGGACCTACGAGCAGTACTTC. Its protein is CASTSPGTYEQYF.

This clone was counted once. The chain carries TRBV2 and TRBJ1-3; 7 bases are shared with TRBD1. The CDR3 spans 14 residues. Germline V gene sequence: CDR1 SNHLY, CDR2 FYNNEI. Trimming took 6 bases from V and 6 from J; bases not matched to a gene: 8. The CDR3 DNA reads as TGTGCCAGCAGGGACCGGACAGGAGCAAACACCATATATTTT. The encoded protein is CASRDRTGANTIYF.

The chain joins TRBV27 to TRBJ1-6; D remains ambiguous. The germline gives CDR1 MNHEY, CDR2 SMNVEV (reference sequence). Trimming stripped 8 bases from V and 0 bases from J, with 5 bases between. The length of the CDR3 is 13 residues. The CDR3 region is CASRSSYNSPLHF. Written as DNA, the CDR3 is TGTGCCAGCCGGAGCTCCTATAATTCACCCCTCCACTTT.